This record looks at one T cell receptor (beta chain) sequence and its context. Its antigen is undetermined. These data originate in a study of shared clonotypes between healthy human individuals. Trimming took 0 bases from V and 5 from J; bases not matched to a gene: 11. The CDR3 length is 19 residues. Germline V gene sequence: CDR1 SGHVS, CDR2 FQNEAQ. Naive CD8 cells comprised CD45RO-negative, CCR7-positively selected cells, excluding terminally differentiated effector memory CD45RA+ cells. HIV-negative, healthy adults without recent acute infections or vaccinations were the donors. Study observations and caveats: For naive CD4 cells, approximately 4.7% of clonotypes were shared across four donors. A reduction in generation probabilities was seen for non-shared clonotypes relative to those shared by all four donors.

TCRdb's table, derived via immunoSEQ multiplex PCR, lists solely in-frame clones and lacks some. The table records millions of clones, 90% to 95% of them present only once. Sequencing was performed on naive CD8+ T cells from PBMCs. The genes are TRBV7-8 and TRBJ2-2; 11 bases agree with TRBD2. This receptor was taken from a man between 18 and 35 years old in good health. Some clones in this sample may be carry-over from other donors' samples. The CDR3 loop is CASSLARVLAGGPTGELFF. CDR3 sequence (DNA): TGTGCCAGCAGCTTAGCGCGGGTCTTAGCGGGAGGGCCTACCGGGGAGCTGTTTTTT.